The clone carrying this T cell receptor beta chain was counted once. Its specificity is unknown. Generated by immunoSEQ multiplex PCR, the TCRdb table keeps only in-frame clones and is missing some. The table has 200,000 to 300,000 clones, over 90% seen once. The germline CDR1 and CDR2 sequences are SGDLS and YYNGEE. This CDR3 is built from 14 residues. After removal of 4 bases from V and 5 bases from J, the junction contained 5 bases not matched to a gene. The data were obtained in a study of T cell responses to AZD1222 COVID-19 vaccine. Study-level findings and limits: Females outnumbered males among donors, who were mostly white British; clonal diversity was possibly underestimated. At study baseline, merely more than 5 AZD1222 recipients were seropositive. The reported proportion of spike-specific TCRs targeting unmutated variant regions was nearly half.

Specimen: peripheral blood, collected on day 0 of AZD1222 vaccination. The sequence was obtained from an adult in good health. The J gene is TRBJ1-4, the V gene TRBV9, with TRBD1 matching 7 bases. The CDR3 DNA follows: TGTGCCAGCAGCCCAGGGGGTCAGAATGAAAAACTGTTTTTT. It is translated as CASSPGGQNEKLFF.